The rows below give T cell receptor beta chains drawn from one sample of a study of radiotherapy plus CTLA-4 blockade in lung cancer. TCRdb's copy holds only in-frame clones and misses some; the assay was immunoSEQ multiplex PCR. The sample lists approximately 95,000 clones; about 81% were seen once. The input for sequencing was peripheral blood, taken from a patient treated with radiotherapy plus ipilimumab. These TCRs come from a human donor with non-small cell lung cancer who had a partial response to radiotherapy plus ipilimumab. Each CDR3 is given with its conserved first and last residue. The D gene is left open where the match is weak. Not every row has a clone size; where given, it reads once, few, many or a size class.

v_gene	abundance	j_gene	len	d_gene	CDR3aa	CDR3nt
TRBV6-6	.	TRBJ2-1	16	.	CASSSGLWSSYNEQFF	TGTGCCAGCAGTTCCGGACTCTGGAGCTCCTACAATGAGCAGTTCTTC
TRBV6-6	.	TRBJ1-1	15	TRBD1	CASSARGAMNTEAFF	TGTGCCAGCAGTGCCAGGGGGGCGATGAACACTGAAGCTTTCTTT
TRBV4-1	few	TRBJ2-5	15	.	CASIQDGASDYEQYF	TGCGCCAGCATCCAAGATGGGGCTAGCGACTATGAGCAGTACTTC
TRBV28	.	TRBJ2-7	16	TRBD2	CASSWDPGLASYEQYF	TGTGCCAGCAGTTGGGATCCGGGACTAGCCTCCTACGAGCAGTACTTC
TRBV29-1	.	TRBJ2-1	16	.	CSVELWWASSYNEQFF	TGCAGCGTTGAATTGTGGTGGGCGAGCTCCTACAATGAGCAGTTCTTC
TRBV19	.	TRBJ2-2	18	TRBD2	CASSPHSSGRGNTGELFF	TGTGCCAGTAGTCCGCACTCTAGCGGGAGGGGGAACACCGGGGAGCTGTTTTTT
TRBV10-3	.	TRBJ2-7	15	TRBD1	CAISNPGQGIYEQYF	TGTGCCATCAGTAATCCGGGACAGGGGATCTACGAGCAGTACTTC
TRBV30	once	TRBJ2-7	16	TRBD2	CAWSGTSGTEGYEQYF	TGTGCCTGGAGTGGGACTAGCGGGACGGAAGGCTACGAGCAGTACTTC
TRBV7-9	once	TRBJ2-1	15	TRBD2	CASSVWTSGSYEQFF	TGTGCCAGCAGTGTATGGACTAGCGGGAGTTATGAGCAGTTCTTC
TRBV27	few	TRBJ2-7	13	TRBD1	CASSPGQGYEQYF	TGTGCCAGCAGTCCCGGACAGGGGTACGAGCAGTACTTC
TRBV29-1	.	TRBJ2-1	14	.	CSVSRQYSYNEQFF	TGCAGCGTTTCCCGACAGTACTCCTACAATGAGCAGTTCTTC
TRBV9	.	TRBJ2-7	17	TRBD1	CASSTGWGQGASGEQYF	TGTGCCAGCAGCACAGGCTGGGGGCAGGGGGCAAGTGGCGAGCAGTACTTC
TRBV19	.	TRBJ1-4	15	.	CASSIDQGLGEKLFF	TGTGCCAGTAGTATTGATCAGGGGCTGGGTGAAAAACTGTTTTTT
TRBV29-1	.	TRBJ1-2	14	.	CSVSPGTANYGYTF	TGCAGCGTGTCGCCGGGTACCGCTAACTATGGCTACACCTTC
TRBV27	.	TRBJ2-7	13	.	CASSRTGIYEQYF	TGTGCCAGCAGTCGAACAGGGATATACGAGCAGTACTTC
TRBV5-1	.	TRBJ2-2	16	.	CASSLDAGSNTGELFF	TGCGCCAGCAGCTTGGACGCAGGGTCAAACACCGGGGAGCTGTTTTTT
TRBV6-5	.	TRBJ1-5	13	.	CASRLDSNQPQHF	TGTGCCAGCAGGCTAGATAGCAATCAGCCCCAGCATTTT
TRBV19	.	TRBJ2-3	13	.	CASMRRSTDTQYF	TGTGCCAGTATGCGGAGGAGCACAGATACGCAGTATTTT
TRBV2	.	TRBJ1-5	15	TRBD1	CASSVDRVGNQPQHF	TGTGCCAGCAGTGTCGACAGGGTTGGGAATCAGCCCCAGCATTTT
TRBV5-1	.	TRBJ2-5	14	.	CASSLAGSRETQYF	TGCGCCAGCAGCTTGGCAGGGTCAAGAGAGACCCAGTACTTC
TRBV6-1	once	TRBJ2-7	12	.	CASGTGPVEQYF	TGTGCCAGCGGCACAGGGCCCGTCGAGCAGTACTTC
TRBV7-3	once	TRBJ2-2	15	TRBD2	CASSLAGLEAGELFF	TGTGCCAGCAGTTTAGCGGGTTTGGAGGCCGGGGAGCTGTTTTTT
TRBV28	.	TRBJ1-4	15	TRBD1	CASSPWTGDFEKLFF	TGTGCCAGCAGTCCCTGGACAGGAGACTTTGAAAAACTGTTTTTT
TRBV29-1	.	TRBJ1-2	15	TRBD1	CSVRDRGTISYGYTF	TGCAGCGTCCGGGACAGGGGAACCATAAGCTATGGCTACACCTTC
TRBV6-1	.	TRBJ2-7	15	TRBD2	CASRDTGTRLHEQYF	TGTGCCAGCAGGGATACCGGGACTAGACTCCACGAGCAGTACTTC
TRBV15	.	TRBJ1-1	14	.	CATSRDTSQAAAFF	TGTGCCACCAGCAGAGATACTTCACAGGCTGCGGCTTTCTTT
TRBV30	.	TRBJ2-3	13	.	CAWSFIGTDTQYF	TGTGCCTGGAGTTTTATCGGCACAGATACGCAGTATTTT
TRBV29-1	.	TRBJ2-6	13	.	CSVVFSGANVLTF	TGCAGCGTTGTCTTCTCTGGGGCCAACGTCCTGACTTTC
TRBV28	.	TRBJ2-1	12	TRBD2	CASSLQGTSGFF	TGTGCCAGCAGTTTACAAGGGACTAGCGGTTTCTTC
TRBV6-6	.	TRBJ2-1	14	TRBD2	CASSTGLGIYEQFF	TGTGCCAGCAGCACCGGACTAGGGATCTATGAGCAGTTCTTC
TRBV11-2	.	TRBJ2-1	14	.	CASSSLRGYNEQFF	TGTGCCAGCAGCTCCCTGCGGGGATACAATGAGCAGTTCTTC
TRBV2	.	TRBJ2-1	13	.	CASSGSAYNEQFF	TGTGCCAGCAGTGGGAGTGCCTACAATGAGCAGTTCTTC
TRBV18	.	TRBJ1-1	15	TRBD1	CASSQDRAGSAEAFF	TGTGCCAGCTCGCAGGACAGGGCGGGGTCGGCTGAAGCTTTCTTT
TRBV5-1	.	TRBJ2-7	16	TRBD1	CASSLGRDRGIYEQYF	TGCGCCAGCAGCCTGGGTAGGGACAGGGGAATCTACGAGCAGTACTTC
TRBV7-9	.	TRBJ2-2	14	.	CASSPTANTGELFF	TGTGCCAGCAGCCCGACAGCGAACACCGGGGAGCTGTTTTTT
TRBV6-5	.	TRBJ2-1	14	TRBD2	CASNRGRASGEQFF	TGTGCCAGCAACCGCGGGAGGGCCTCGGGGGAGCAGTTCTTC
TRBV7-2	few	TRBJ2-1	14	TRBD2	CASSKGTSGSGQFF	TGTGCCAGCAGCAAAGGGACTAGCGGGAGTGGGCAGTTCTTC
TRBV19	.	TRBJ1-4	13	.	CASKNQRNEKLFF	TGTGCCAGTAAGAACCAGCGTAATGAAAAACTGTTTTTT
TRBV28	.	TRBJ2-7	16	TRBD2	CASSEAGGAESYEQYF	TGTGCCAGCAGTGAAGCGGGAGGAGCGGAGAGTTACGAGCAGTACTTC
TRBV5-8	.	TRBJ1-5	14	TRBD1	CASSTNRGRQPQHF	TGTGCCAGCAGCACGAACAGGGGGCGTCAGCCCCAGCATTTT
TRBV4-2	.	TRBJ2-1	17	TRBD2	CASSQTSGGGGYNEQFF	TGTGCCAGCAGCCAGACGAGCGGGGGCGGGGGCTACAATGAGCAGTTCTTC
TRBV27	.	TRBJ1-1	14	TRBD1	CASSLSGQGTEAFF	TGTGCCAGCAGTTTATCGGGACAGGGAACTGAAGCTTTCTTT
TRBV27	few	TRBJ2-5	20	TRBD2	CASSLSGLAGVLGGEETQYF	TGTGCCAGCAGTTTATCGGGCCTAGCGGGAGTGTTGGGTGGAGAAGAGACCCAGTACTTC
TRBV7-8	.	TRBJ2-1	13	.	CASSPAGRNEQFF	TGTGCCAGCAGCCCCGCGGGGCGCAATGAGCAGTTCTTC
TRBV5-6	.	TRBJ2-6	18	TRBD2	CASSLGPSGRAGANVLTF	TGTGCCAGCAGCTTGGGTCCTAGCGGGAGAGCAGGGGCCAACGTCCTGACTTTC
TRBV19	.	TRBJ2-1	16	TRBD2	CASSTSGTSSYNEQFF	TGTGCCAGTAGTACTAGCGGGACGAGCTCCTACAATGAGCAGTTCTTC